The present TCR beta chain was sequenced within a study of a mutant IDH1 vaccine in newly diagnosed glioma. Study overall: Vaccination of patients was performed eight times, in weeks 1, 3, 5, 7, 11, 15, 19 and 23. In some groups vaccination began 4-6 weeks post-radiotherapy; others received it with temozolomide. Most patients had radiochemotherapy with temozolomide before enrollment; others had one alone.

This table comes from immunoSEQ multiplex PCR, and its TCRdb copy is limited to in-frame clones, with some not included. Of under 95,000 clones listed, around 90% are singletons. This sample's time point: week 5, during vaccination. Doses of 300 ug of mutant IDH1 20-mer peptide were given with topical imiquimod. Overall study results and limits: Immune responses induced by the vaccine were seen in roughly 93% of patients, spanning multiple MHC alleles.

Of note for this clone: The antigen is undetermined.

The clonotype originates from a woman in her forties or fifties with glioma. The sequencing here drew on PBMCs, taken from a glioma patient whose treatment included an IDH1 peptide vaccine.

The CDR3 DNA sequence: TGTGCCAGCAGTACGGGACTAGCGGGAGCCCGCGATACGCAGTATTTT. Translating gives CASSTGLAGARDTQYF. The gene calls are TRBV28 and TRBJ2-3; 14 positions match TRBD2. Germline values: CDR1 MDHEN, CDR2 SYDVKM. With V trimmed by 5 bases and J by 6 bases, 7 bases remained unmatched. The CDR3 extends over 16 amino acids.